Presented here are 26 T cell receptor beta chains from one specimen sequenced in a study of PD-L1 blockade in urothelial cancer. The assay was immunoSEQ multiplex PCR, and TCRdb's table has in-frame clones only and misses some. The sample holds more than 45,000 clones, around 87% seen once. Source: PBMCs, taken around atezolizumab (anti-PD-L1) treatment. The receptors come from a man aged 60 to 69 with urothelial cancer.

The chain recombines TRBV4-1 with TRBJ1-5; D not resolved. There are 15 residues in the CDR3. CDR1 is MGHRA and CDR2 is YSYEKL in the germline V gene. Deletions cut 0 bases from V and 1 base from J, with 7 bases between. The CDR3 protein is CASSQEEGSNQPQHF. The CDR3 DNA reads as TGCGCCAGCAGCCAAGAGGAGGGCAGCAATCAGCCCCAGCATTTT.

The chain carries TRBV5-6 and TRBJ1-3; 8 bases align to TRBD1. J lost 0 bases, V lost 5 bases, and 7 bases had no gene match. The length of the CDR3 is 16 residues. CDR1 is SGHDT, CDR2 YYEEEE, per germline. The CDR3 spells CASRRSGGFSGNTIYF. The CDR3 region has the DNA TGTGCCAGCAGGCGTTCAGGGGGCTTCTCTGGAAACACCATATATTTT.

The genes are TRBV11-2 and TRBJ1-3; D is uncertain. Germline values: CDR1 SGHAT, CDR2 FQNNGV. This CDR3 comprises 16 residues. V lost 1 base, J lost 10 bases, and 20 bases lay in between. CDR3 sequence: CASSLAPYGVGGTIYF. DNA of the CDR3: TGTGCCAGCAGCTTAGCGCCGTACGGGGTTGGTGGGACCATATATTTT.

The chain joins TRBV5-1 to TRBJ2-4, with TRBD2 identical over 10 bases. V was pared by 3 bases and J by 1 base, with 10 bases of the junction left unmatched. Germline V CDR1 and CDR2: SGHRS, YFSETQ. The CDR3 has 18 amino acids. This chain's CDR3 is CASSSPWDSGGAKNIQYF. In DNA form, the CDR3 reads TGCGCCAGCAGCTCCCCGTGGGATAGCGGGGGGGCCAAAAACATTCAGTACTTC. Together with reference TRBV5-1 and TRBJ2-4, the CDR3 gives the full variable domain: KAGVTQTPRYLIKTRGQQVTLSCSPISGHRSVSWYQQTPGQGLQFLFEYFSETQRNKGNFPGRFSGRQFSNSRSEMNVSTLELGDSALYLCASSSPWDSGGAKNIQYFGAGTRLSVL.

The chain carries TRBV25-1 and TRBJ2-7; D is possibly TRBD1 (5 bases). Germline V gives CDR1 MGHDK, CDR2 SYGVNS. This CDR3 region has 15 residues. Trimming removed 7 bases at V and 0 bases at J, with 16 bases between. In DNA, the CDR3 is TGTGCCAGCATAACACTCTACAGGAGCTCCTACGAGCAGTACTTC. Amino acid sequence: CASITLYRSSYEQYF.

CDR3: CASRGLRADGYTF. CDR3 coding DNA: TGTGCCAGCAGGGGGTTGAGGGCTGATGGCTACACCTTC. V is TRBV2 and J is TRBJ1-2, with D unresolved. Trimming took 6 bases from V and 6 from J, leaving 14 bases between them. Germline V gives CDR1 SNHLY, CDR2 FYNNEI. The CDR3 loop spans 13 amino acids.

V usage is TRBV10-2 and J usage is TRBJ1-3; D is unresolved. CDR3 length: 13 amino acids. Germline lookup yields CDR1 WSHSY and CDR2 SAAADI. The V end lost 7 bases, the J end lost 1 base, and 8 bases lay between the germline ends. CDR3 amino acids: CASTTESGNTIYF. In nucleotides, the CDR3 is TGCGCCAGCACAACGGAGTCTGGAAACACCATATATTTT.

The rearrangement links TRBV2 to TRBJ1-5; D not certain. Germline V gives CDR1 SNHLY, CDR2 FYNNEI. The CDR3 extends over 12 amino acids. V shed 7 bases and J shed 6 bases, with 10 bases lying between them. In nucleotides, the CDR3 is TGTGCCAGCACCAAAATCGGTCAGCCCCAGCATTTT. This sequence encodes CASTKIGQPQHF.

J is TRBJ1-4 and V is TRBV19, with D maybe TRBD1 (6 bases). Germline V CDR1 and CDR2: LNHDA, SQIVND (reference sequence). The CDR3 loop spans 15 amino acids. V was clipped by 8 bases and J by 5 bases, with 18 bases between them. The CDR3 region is CASGGNPAGNEKLFF. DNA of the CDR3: TGTGCCAGTGGGGGCAACCCGGCCGGGAATGAAAAACTGTTTTTT.

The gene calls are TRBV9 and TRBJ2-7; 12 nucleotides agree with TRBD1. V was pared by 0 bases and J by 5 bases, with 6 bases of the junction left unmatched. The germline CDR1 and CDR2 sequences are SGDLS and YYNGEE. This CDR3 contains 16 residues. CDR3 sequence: CASSVGGTGGRNEQYF. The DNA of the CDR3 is TGTGCCAGCAGCGTAGGGGGGACAGGGGGCAGGAACGAGCAGTACTTC.

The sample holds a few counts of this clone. The CDR3 sequence is CASSRIAGKYNEQFF. Written as DNA, the CDR3 is TGTGCCAGCAGCCGTATAGCGGGCAAGTACAATGAGCAGTTCTTC. This chain joins TRBV7-6 and TRBJ2-1; 7 bases are a match to TRBD2. The CDR3 runs to 15 residues. Germline CDR1 reads SGHVS; CDR2 reads FNYEAQ. The V gene end was trimmed by 5 bases and the J gene end by 4 bases; junction bases not matched to a gene: 8.

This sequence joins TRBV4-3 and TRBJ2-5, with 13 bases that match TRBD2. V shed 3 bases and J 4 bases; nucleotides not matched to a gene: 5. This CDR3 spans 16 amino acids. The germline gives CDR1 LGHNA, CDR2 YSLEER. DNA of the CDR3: TGCGCCAGCAGCCAGCGACTAGCGGGAGGAGGAGAGACCCAGTACTTC. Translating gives CASSQRLAGGGETQYF.

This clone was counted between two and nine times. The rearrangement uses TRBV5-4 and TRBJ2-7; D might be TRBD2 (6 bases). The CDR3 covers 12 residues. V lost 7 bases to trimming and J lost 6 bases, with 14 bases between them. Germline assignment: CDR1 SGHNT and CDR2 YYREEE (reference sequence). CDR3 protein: CASGRELGEQYF. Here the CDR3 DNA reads TGTGCCAGCGGCCGGGAGCTGGGCGAGCAGTACTTC.

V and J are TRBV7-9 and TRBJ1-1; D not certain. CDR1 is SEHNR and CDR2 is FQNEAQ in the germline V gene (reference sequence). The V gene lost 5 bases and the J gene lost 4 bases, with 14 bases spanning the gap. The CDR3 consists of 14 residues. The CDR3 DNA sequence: TGTGCCAGCAGCCAAGATCGGGGTTTCACTGAAGCTTTCTTT. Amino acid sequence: CASSQDRGFTEAFF.

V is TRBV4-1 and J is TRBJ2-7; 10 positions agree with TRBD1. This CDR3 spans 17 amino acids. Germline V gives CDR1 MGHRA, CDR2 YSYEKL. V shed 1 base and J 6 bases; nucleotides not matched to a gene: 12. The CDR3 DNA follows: TGCGCCAGCAGCCAAGCTTACCCATCGACAGGGGGCGTCGAGCAGTACTTC. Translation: CASSQAYPSTGGVEQYF.

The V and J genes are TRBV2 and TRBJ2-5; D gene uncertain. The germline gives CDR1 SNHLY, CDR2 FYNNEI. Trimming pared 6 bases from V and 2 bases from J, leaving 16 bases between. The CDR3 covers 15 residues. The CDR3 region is CASRPPRGEQETQYF. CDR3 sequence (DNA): TGTGCCAGCAGACCCCCCCGAGGCGAACAAGAGACCCAGTACTTC.

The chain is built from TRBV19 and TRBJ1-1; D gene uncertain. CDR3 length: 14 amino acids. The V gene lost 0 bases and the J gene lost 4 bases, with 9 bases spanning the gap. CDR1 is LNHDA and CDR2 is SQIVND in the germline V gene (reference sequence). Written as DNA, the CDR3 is TGTGCCAGTAGTATAGAAGGTCGGGTCACTGAAGCTTTCTTT. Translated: CASSIEGRVTEAFF. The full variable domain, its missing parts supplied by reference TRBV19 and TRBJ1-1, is DGGITQSPKYLFRKEGQNVTLSCEQNLNHDAMYWYRQDPGQGLRLIYYSQIVNDFQKGDIAEGYSVSREKKESFPLTVTSAQKNPTAFYLCASSIEGRVTEAFFGQGTRLTVV.

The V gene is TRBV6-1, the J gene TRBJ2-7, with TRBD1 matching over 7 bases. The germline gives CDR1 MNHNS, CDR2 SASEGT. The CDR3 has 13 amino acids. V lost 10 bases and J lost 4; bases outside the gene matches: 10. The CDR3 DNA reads TGTGCCATCGAAGAGACAGGGCGATACGAGCAGTACTTC. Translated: CAIEETGRYEQYF.

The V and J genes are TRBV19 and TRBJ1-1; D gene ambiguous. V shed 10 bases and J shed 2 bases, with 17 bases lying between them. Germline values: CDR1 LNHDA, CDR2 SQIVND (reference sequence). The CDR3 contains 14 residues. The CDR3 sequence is CATTQGTGNTEAFF. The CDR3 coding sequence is TGTGCCACCACCCAAGGTACGGGTAACACTGAAGCTTTCTTT. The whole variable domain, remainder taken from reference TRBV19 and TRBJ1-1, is DGGITQSPKYLFRKEGQNVTLSCEQNLNHDAMYWYRQDPGQGLRLIYYSQIVNDFQKGDIAEGYSVSREKKESFPLTVTSAQKNPTAFYLCATTQGTGNTEAFFGQGTRLTVV.

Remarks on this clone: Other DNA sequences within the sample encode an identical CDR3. CDR3 in DNA: TGTGCCAGCAGTTTATCTCTCGCTGAAGCTTTCTTT. Amino acids: CASSLSLAEAFF. The chain uses TRBV28 and TRBJ1-1; no clear D. This CDR3 region has 12 residues. Trimming took off 1 base at V and 6 bases at J, with 6 bases between the two ends. CDR1 is MDHEN, CDR2 SYDVKM, per germline. The whole variable domain, remainder taken from reference TRBV28 and TRBJ1-1, is DVKVTQSSRYLVKRTGEKVFLECVQDMDHENMFWYRQDPGLGLRLIYFSYDVKMKEKGDIPEGYSVSREKKERFSLILESASTNQTSMYLCASSLSLAEAFFGQGTRLTVV.

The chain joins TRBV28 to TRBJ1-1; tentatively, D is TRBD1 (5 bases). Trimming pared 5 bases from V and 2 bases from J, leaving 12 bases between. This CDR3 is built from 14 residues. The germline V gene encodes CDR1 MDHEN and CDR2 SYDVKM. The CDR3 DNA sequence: TGTGCCAGCAGTCCCGGACACCTTAACACTGAAGCTTTCTTT. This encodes CASSPGHLNTEAFF.

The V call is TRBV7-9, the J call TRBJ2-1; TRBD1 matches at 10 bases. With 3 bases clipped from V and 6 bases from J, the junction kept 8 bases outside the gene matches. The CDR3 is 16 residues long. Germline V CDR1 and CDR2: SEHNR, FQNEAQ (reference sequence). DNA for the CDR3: TGTGCCAGCAGCTTCCACGACAGGGGGCTATTCAATGAGCAGTTCTTC. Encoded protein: CASSFHDRGLFNEQFF.

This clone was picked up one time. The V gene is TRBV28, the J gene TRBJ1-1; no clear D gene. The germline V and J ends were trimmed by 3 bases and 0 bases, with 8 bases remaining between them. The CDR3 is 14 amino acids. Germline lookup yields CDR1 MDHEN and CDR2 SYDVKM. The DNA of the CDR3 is TGTGCCAGCAGTTTTCCGGAGATGAACACTGAAGCTTTCTTT. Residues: CASSFPEMNTEAFF.

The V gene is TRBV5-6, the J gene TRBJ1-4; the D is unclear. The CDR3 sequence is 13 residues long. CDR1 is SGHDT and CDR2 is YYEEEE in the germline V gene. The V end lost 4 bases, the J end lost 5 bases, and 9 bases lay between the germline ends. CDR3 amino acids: CASSRHLNEKLFF. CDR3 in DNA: TGTGCCAGCAGCCGCCACCTAAATGAAAAACTGTTTTTT. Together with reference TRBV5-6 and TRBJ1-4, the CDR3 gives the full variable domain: DAGVTQSPTHLIKTRGQQVTLRCSPKSGHDTVSWYQQALGQGPQFIFQYYEEEERQRGNFPDRFSGHQFPNYSSELNVNALLLGDSALYLCASSRHLNEKLFFGSGTQLSVL.

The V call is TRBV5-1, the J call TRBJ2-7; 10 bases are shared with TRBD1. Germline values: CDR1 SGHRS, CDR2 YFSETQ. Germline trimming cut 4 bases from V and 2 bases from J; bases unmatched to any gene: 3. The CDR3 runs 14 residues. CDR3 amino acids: CASSQGQGTYEQYF. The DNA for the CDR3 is TGCGCCAGCAGCCAGGGACAGGGGACCTACGAGCAGTACTTC.

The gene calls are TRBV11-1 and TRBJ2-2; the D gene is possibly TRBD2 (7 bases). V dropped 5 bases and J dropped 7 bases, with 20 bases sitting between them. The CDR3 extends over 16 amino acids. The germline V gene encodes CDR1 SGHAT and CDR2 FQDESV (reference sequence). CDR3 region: CASSRDNRLAVGELFF. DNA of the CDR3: TGTGCCAGCAGCCGGGACAACCGACTAGCCGTCGGGGAGCTGTTTTTT. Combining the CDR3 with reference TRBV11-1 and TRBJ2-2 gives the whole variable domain EAEVAQSPRYKITEKSQAVAFWCDPISGHATLYWYRQILGQGPELLVQFQDESVVDDSQLPKDRFSAERLKGVDSTLKIQPAELGDSAMYLCASSRDNRLAVGELFFGEGSRLTVL.